A single sample gave rise to the 27 T cell receptor beta chains below, sequenced in a study of regulatory T cells in long-lasting Graves disease (dated by TCRdb to the early 2020s). This specimen's time point label, per the study, means: newly diagnosed GD, antithyroid drugs for less than 3 months. RNA was extracted from PBMCs in TRIzol for both TCR sequencing and RNA sequencing. Library method: multiplex PCR. The instrument was an Illumina HiSeq 4000. CDR3 regions were amplified by Arm-PCR with iRepertoire HTBI primers to construct TCR beta libraries. TCRdb cleaned the public reads at Q25 with fastp, built clones with MiXCR and kept in-frame beta chains. A single entry per CDR3 protein holds the most common genes and DNA from its merged rows. The sample table shows about 450,000 distinct CDR3 sequences, and about 15% are seen once. About 10% of the sample is held by the ten biggest clonotypes. This sample also belongs to another study, concerning T cells in Graves' hyperthyroidism and ophthalmopathy.

This specimen consisted of peripheral blood mononuclear cells (PBMCs), obtained at new diagnosis, from a patient treated with antithyroid drugs. The receptors derive from a woman aged 30 to 39 with Graves disease. Donor details come from another sample of the same person, matched by shared clones.

This clonotype showed up many times. The V call is TRBV7-9, the J call TRBJ1-2, with D maybe TRBD1 (6 bases). V was clipped by 2 bases and J by 3 bases, with 10 bases between them. Germline CDR1 and CDR2: SEHNR and FQNEAQ (reference sequence). This CDR3 spans 14 amino acids. The CDR3 nucleotides read TGTGCCAGCAGCTTACGACAGGTGGACTATGGCTACACCTTC. It encodes CASSLRQVDYGYTF.

The rearrangement links TRBV2 to TRBJ1-6; 9 bases are a match to TRBD1. The CDR3 totals 15 residues. Germline values: CDR1 SNHLY, CDR2 FYNNEI. The V gene end was trimmed by 6 bases and the J gene end by 3 bases; junction bases not matched to a gene: 3. CDR3 DNA: TGTGCCAGCAGCGGGGACAGGGTCTATAATTCACCCCTCCACTTT. As protein: CASSGDRVYNSPLHF.

The V gene is TRBV7-8, the J gene TRBJ1-5, with D tentatively TRBD1 (5 bases). Trimming stripped 3 bases from V and 0 bases from J, with 21 bases between. The CDR3 consists of 19 residues. Germline V lookup: CDR1 SGHVS, CDR2 FQNEAQ. The CDR3 is CASSLIIGLRDHSNQPQHF. The DNA of the CDR3 is TGTGCCAGCAGCTTGATCATTGGGCTCCGGGACCATAGCAATCAGCCCCAGCATTTT.

This clonotype turned up a few times. The V and J genes are TRBV4-1 and TRBJ2-5, with D tentatively TRBD2 (7 bases). This CDR3 is built from 16 residues. Germline CDR1 MGHRA, CDR2 YSYEKL. V was shortened by 3 bases and J by 5 bases, with 19 bases between the two germline ends. CDR3 sequence reads: CASSHEFGGGGETQYF. The CDR3 DNA reads TGCGCCAGCAGCCACGAATTTGGGGGGGGCGGGGAGACCCAGTACTTC.

This chain uses TRBV20-1 with TRBJ1-5; maybe TRBD1 (5 bases). The V gene's germline CDR1 is DFQATT and CDR2 SNEGSKA (reference sequence). V lost 6 bases to trimming and J lost 2 bases, with 17 bases between them. CDR3 length equals 15 residues. The CDR3 loop is CSARAGGIGNQPQHF. The CDR3, as DNA: TGCAGTGCGAGGGCCGGGGGTATAGGCAATCAGCCCCAGCATTTT.

This clonotype was detected ten times or more. V and J are TRBV11-1 and TRBJ1-2; 8 bases map to TRBD1. The CDR3 loop spans 14 amino acids. V lost 5 bases and J lost 1; bases outside the gene matches: 3. Germline V CDR1 and CDR2: SGHAT, FQDESV (reference sequence). CDR3 region: CASSRGQGNYGYTF. The CDR3 bases are TGTGCCAGCAGCCGCGGACAGGGTAACTATGGCTACACCTTC. The variable domain in full, completed from reference TRBV11-1 and TRBJ1-2, reads EAEVAQSPRYKITEKSQAVAFWCDPISGHATLYWYRQILGQGPELLVQFQDESVVDDSQLPKDRFSAERLKGVDSTLKIQPAELGDSAMYLCASSRGQGNYGYTFGSGTRLTVV.

The chain combines TRBV6-6 with TRBJ2-7; D may correspond to TRBD1 or TRBD2 (6 bases each). The CDR3 has 17 residues. Trimming left V 0 bases short and J 3 bases short, with 18 bases between. Germline CDR1 MNHNY, CDR2 SVGAGI (reference sequence). The CDR3 here is CASSYSDSGADYYEQYF. The CDR3 DNA reads as TGTGCCAGCAGTTACTCGGACAGTGGAGCGGACTACTACGAGCAGTACTTC.

This clonotype has only one observation. The CDR3 DNA sequence: TGTGCCACCAGCAGGGCATCTACTAGCGGGATAAGCACAGATACGCAGTATTTT. Translation: CATSRASTSGISTDTQYF. The chain employs TRBV15 and TRBJ2-3, with TRBD2 matching over 10 bases. V gave up 3 bases and J gave up 0 bases; unmatched junction bases: 9. Germline CDR1 is LNHNV and CDR2 is YYDKDF (reference sequence). This CDR3 spans 18 amino acids.

Worth noting for this clonotype: A read error may produce the germline difference seen at one junction end. The chain combines TRBV10-2 with TRBJ2-3, with unresolved D. Germline V gives CDR1 WSHSY, CDR2 SAAADI. CDR3 length: 13 amino acids. The CDR3 nucleotides read TGCGCCAGCAGGGAGTGGAACACAGATACGCAGTATTTT. Its protein is CASREWNTDTQYF.

On this clonotype itself: This may stem from a read error, because a much larger clone lies one nucleotide away. V is TRBV11-1 and J is TRBJ2-5, with D possibly TRBD1 on 6 matching bases. The CDR3 has 14 residues. CDR1 and CDR2 from the germline V gene are SGHAT and FQDESV (reference sequence). CDR3 in DNA: TGTGTCAGCAGCAGGGGCTTGTACCAAGAGACCCAGTACTTC. Amino acid sequence: CVSSRGLYQETQYF.

The chain is built from TRBV6-4 and TRBJ2-1; no firm D call. Trimming took off 5 bases at V and 10 bases at J, with 21 bases between the two ends. Germline lookup yields CDR1 MRHNA and CDR2 SNTAGT. The CDR3 covers 15 residues. CDR3 amino acids: CASSYRGSSSYEQFF. CDR3 nucleotide sequence: TGTGCCAGCAGTTACCGCGGCTCAAGCTCCTACGAGCAGTTCTTC.

This clonotype was counted ten times or more. CDR3 protein: CASSPRRGDYGYTF. For the CDR3, the DNA is TGTGCCAGCAGCCCCCGCCGGGGGGACTATGGCTACACCTTC. The chain combines TRBV3-1 with TRBJ1-2; D perhaps matches TRBD1 (5 bases). Trimming cost V 4 bases and J 3 bases, with 12 bases left between them. CDR3 length: 14 amino acids. Germline CDR1 reads LGHDT; CDR2 reads YNNKEL (reference sequence).

This clonotype has at least ten counts. The chain carries TRBV7-6 and TRBJ2-1; 13 bases agree with TRBD2. The CDR3 is made up of 16 amino acids. CDR1 SGHVS and CDR2 FNYEAQ come from the germline V gene. V trimming: 4 bases; J trimming: 7 bases; junction bases outside the gene matches: 7. The CDR3 region has the DNA TGTGCCAGCAGCTCGACTAGCGGGAGGTCCGTGAATGAGCAGTTCTTC. Translated, it gives CASSSTSGRSVNEQFF. Based on the CDR3 plus reference TRBV7-6 and TRBJ2-1, the full variable domain is GAGVSQSPRYKVTKRGQDVALRCDPISGHVSLYWYRQALGQGPEFLTYFNYEAQQDKSGLPNDRFSAERPEGSISTLTIQRTEQRDSAMYRCASSSTSGRSVNEQFFGPGTRLTVL.

To note about this clonotype: A much larger clone sits a single nucleotide away, making a read error possible. The chain recombines TRBV28 with TRBJ1-1; no clear D. The CDR3 has 15 residues. Germline V CDR1 and CDR2: MDHEN, SYDVKM. Here the CDR3 DNA reads TGTGCCAGCAGGCCTGGCTGGTTGATGAACATTGAAGCTTTCTTT. Its protein product is CASRPGWLMNIEAFF.

This clonotype was found many times. The V call is TRBV28, the J call TRBJ2-7; D might be TRBD2 (7 bases). The CDR3 is 17 amino acids. Germline CDR1 and CDR2: MDHEN and SYDVKM. The V gene lost 6 bases and the J gene lost 5 bases, with 26 bases spanning the gap. In DNA form, the CDR3 reads TGTGCCAGCAGCGAATCGGAGGGGGGGAGGGAGAGGGACGAGCAGTACTTC. Encoded protein: CASSESEGGRERDEQYF.

This clonotype was detected many times. The chain is built from TRBV9 and TRBJ1-1; D is uncertain. Germline V gene lookup returns CDR1 SGDLS and CDR2 YYNGEE. The CDR3 totals 13 residues. Trimming removed 1 base from V and 6 bases from J, with 10 bases in between. The CDR3: CASSVTLSAEAFF. CDR3 coding DNA: TGTGCCAGCAGCGTAACTCTGAGCGCTGAAGCTTTCTTT.

Only a few counts were recorded for this clonotype. This chain links TRBV6-5 with TRBJ1-2, with D perhaps TRBD1 (5 bases). Germline CDR1 is MNHEY and CDR2 is SVGAGI. Trimming stripped 2 bases from V and 6 bases from J, with 13 bases between. The CDR3 is made up of 14 amino acids. The CDR3 DNA reads as TGTGCCAGCAGTTACGCGGGACCTTTCGATGGCTACACCTTC. Translation gives CASSYAGPFDGYTF.

This clonotype was observed a handful of times. This rearrangement joins TRBV24-1 to TRBJ2-1; 9 nucleotides align to TRBD2. Germline V gene data show CDR1 as KGHDR and CDR2 as SFDVKD. The J segment lost 1 base and the V segment lost 1 base, leaving 10 bases of the junction unmatched. There are 19 residues in the CDR3. The CDR3 DNA reads TGTGCCACCAGTGATTTAAAAGGGAATAGCGGGAGATCCTACAATGAGCAGTTCTTC. As protein: CATSDLKGNSGRSYNEQFF.

This clonotype was recorded at least ten times. This sequence joins TRBV6-1 and TRBJ1-2; D remains ambiguous. The V end was cut by 5 bases, the J end by 5 bases, with 12 bases between. The CDR3 sequence is 13 residues long. Germline CDR1 reads MNHNS; CDR2 reads SASEGT. As DNA, the CDR3 is TGTGCCAGCAGTCGCCCGGGAACTTATGGCTACACCTTC. Its protein product is CASSRPGTYGYTF.

This clonotype was seen at least ten times. The chain has TRBV2 and TRBJ2-1; D is undetermined. Germline V gives CDR1 SNHLY, CDR2 FYNNEI. The CDR3 contains 13 residues. Trimming took off 5 bases at V and 8 bases at J, with 13 bases between the two ends. The CDR3, as DNA: TGTGCCAGCAGTCAGCAACCTCGCGATGAGCAGTTCTTC. It codes for CASSQQPRDEQFF.

This clonotype showed up just a few times. This chain joins TRBV5-1 and TRBJ1-4; D uncertain. The CDR3 spans 14 residues. V shed 4 bases and J shed 8 bases, with 15 bases lying between them. The germline gives CDR1 SGHRS, CDR2 YFSETQ. In DNA form, the CDR3 reads TGCGCCAGCAGCCCGCAGGACGGGAGCGAAAAACTGTTTTTT. It is translated as CASSPQDGSEKLFF.

Many counts were recorded for this clonotype. The chain is built from TRBV28 and TRBJ2-7; 9 nucleotides line up with TRBD2. The CDR3 contains 15 residues. Unmatched junction bases numbered 7, after V lost 6 bases and J lost 1 base. Germline-derived CDR1 and CDR2 are MDHEN and SYDVKM. The chain's CDR3 is CASSPPSGVSYEQYF. CDR3 in DNA: TGTGCCAGCAGCCCCCCTAGCGGGGTTTCCTACGAGCAGTACTTC.

At least ten counts were recorded for this clonotype. The gene calls are TRBV20-1 and TRBJ2-1; 7 bases agree with TRBD2. Germline CDR1 is DFQATT and CDR2 is SNEGSKA (reference sequence). This CDR3 region has 14 residues. With 3 bases clipped from V and 6 bases from J, the junction kept 8 bases outside the gene matches. CDR3 in amino acids: CSARPAGLGNEQFF. The CDR3 DNA sequence: TGCAGTGCTAGGCCAGCGGGACTGGGCAATGAGCAGTTCTTC.

Note on this clonotype: Since a much larger clone is just one base distant, this may be a read error. The chain is built from TRBV27 and TRBJ1-5; D may be TRBD1 (6 bases). Germline CDR1 MNHEY, CDR2 SMNVEV (reference sequence). Trimming stripped 3 bases from V and 0 bases from J, with 12 bases between. The CDR3 covers 16 residues. The CDR3 reads CASSFIGTISNQPQHF. DNA for the CDR3: TGTGCCAGCAGTTTCATCGGGACAATTAGCAATCAGCCCCAGCATTTT.

The genes are TRBV20-1 and TRBJ2-1, with no clear D. Germline CDR1 DFQATT, CDR2 SNEGSKA (reference sequence). The CDR3 has 12 residues. V was trimmed by 2 bases and J by 5 bases, leaving 7 bases between them. The CDR3 DNA is TGCAGTGCTAGACCGTGGGACAATGAGCAGTTCTTC. This encodes CSARPWDNEQFF.

The V gene is TRBV28, the J gene TRBJ1-2; D call uncertain. Germline loops: CDR1 MDHEN, CDR2 SYDVKM. V was trimmed by 7 bases and J by 3 bases, leaving 12 bases between them. The CDR3 totals 13 residues. CDR3 nucleotides: TGTGCCAGCAAGTCCCCCGGCCACTATGGCTACACCTTC. Residues: CASKSPGHYGYTF.

The rearrangement links TRBV6-1 to TRBJ1-1; D is undetermined. Germline V gene data show CDR1 as MNHNS and CDR2 as SASEGT. This CDR3 contains 11 residues. V was clipped by 7 bases and J by 3 bases, with 6 bases between them. CDR3 protein: CASTEYTEAFF. CDR3 nucleotide sequence: TGTGCCAGCACCGAGTACACTGAAGCTTTCTTT.